What follows are 14 T cell receptor beta chains derived from one specimen sequenced in a study of blood T cell repertoires in COVID-19. TCRdb keeps only in-frame clones here, not all; method: immunoSEQ multiplex PCR. The sample carries roughly 330,000 clones, around 87% recorded once. Sequencing used PBMCs or T cells enriched from blood (not recorded which). The receptors were gathered from a woman under 40 who had recovered from COVID-19.

The V call is TRBV5-1, the J call TRBJ2-5; 9 positions agree with TRBD1. The V and J ends lost 4 bases and 5 bases, in that order; junction bases with no gene match: 6. Germline V lookup: CDR1 SGHRS, CDR2 YFSETQ. The length of the CDR3 is 14 residues. CDR3 sequence reads: CASSPGTGRETQYF. The CDR3 DNA is TGCGCCAGCAGCCCCGGGACAGGGCGGGAGACCCAGTACTTC.

This rearrangement joins TRBV20-1 to TRBJ1-2; 7 nucleotides align to TRBD1. V was clipped by 8 bases and J by 6 bases; unmatched bases: 6. The CDR3 length is 11 residues. Per germline, CDR1 DFQATT and CDR2 SNEGSKA (reference sequence). CDR3 bases: TGCAGTCTCCGGGACAGACATGGCTACACCTTC. Encoded protein: CSLRDRHGYTF.

V and J are TRBV7-3 and TRBJ2-2; D call uncertain. CDR3 length: 12 amino acids. The ends were cut back, 6 bases at V and 6 bases at J, with 8 bases in the middle. Germline V lookup: CDR1 SGHTA, CDR2 FQGTGA. CDR3 in DNA: TGTGCCAGCAGTTCCCATGCCGGGGAGCTGTTTTTT. Protein product: CASSSHAGELFF. Looking up the rest from reference TRBV7-3 and TRBJ2-2 gives the full variable domain: GAGVSQTPSNKVTEKGKYVELRCDPISGHTALYWYRQSLGQGPEFLIYFQGTGAADDSGLPNDRFFAVRPEGSVSTLKIQRTERGDSAVYLCASSSHAGELFFGEGSRLTVL.

The chain joins TRBV11-3 to TRBJ2-5; 8 bases are a match to TRBD2. This CDR3 spans 14 amino acids. The trim removed 5 bases at V and 5 bases at J, leaving 7 bases unmatched. The germline V gene encodes CDR1 SGHNT and CDR2 YENEEA. CDR3 region: CASSRGGGSETQYF. The CDR3 coding sequence is TGTGCCAGCAGCCGGGGGGGCGGTTCGGAGACCCAGTACTTC. Filled out from reference TRBV11-3 and TRBJ2-5, the complete variable domain reads EAGVVQSPRYKIIEKKQPVAFWCNPISGHNTLYWYLQNLGQGPELLIRYENEEAVDDSQLPKDRFSAERLKGVDSTLKIQPAELGDSAVYLCASSRGGGSETQYFGPGTRLLVL.

The V call is TRBV28, the J call TRBJ2-7; D might be TRBD2 (5 bases). The CDR3 runs to 13 residues. V lost 8 bases to trimming and J lost 3 bases, with 14 bases between them. Per the germline V gene, CDR1 is MDHEN and CDR2 is SYDVKM. Here the CDR3 DNA reads TGTGCCAGCGGTGGAGGATCCGACTACGAGCAGTACTTC. It yields the protein CASGGGSDYEQYF.

The rearrangement joins TRBV19 to TRBJ1-5; D might be TRBD1 (5 bases). The CDR3 sequence is 15 residues long. The germline gives CDR1 LNHDA, CDR2 SQIVND (reference sequence). V was pared by 5 bases and J by 2 bases, with 13 bases between. CDR3 sequence (DNA): TGTGCCAGTAGTCAACAGGCAATTGGCAATCAGCCCCAGCATTTT. Residues: CASSQQAIGNQPQHF.

The J gene is TRBJ2-1, the V gene TRBV9; 8 bases map to TRBD2. Germline trimming cut 1 base from V and 8 bases from J; bases unmatched to any gene: 5. Per germline, CDR1 SGDLS and CDR2 YYNGEE. This CDR3 has 14 amino acids. CDR3: CASSVKGLVDEQFF. CDR3 bases: TGTGCCAGCAGCGTAAAGGGACTAGTCGATGAGCAGTTCTTC.

This clone was seen only a few times. V gene TRBV7-6 combines with J gene TRBJ1-6, with 9 positions matching TRBD1. The CDR3 loop spans 15 amino acids. The junction had 4 bases not matched to a gene; V was cut back by 0 bases and J by 10 bases. Germline V gene lookup returns CDR1 SGHVS and CDR2 FNYEAQ. CDR3 loop: CASSLAGQGNSPLHF. DNA for the CDR3: TGTGCCAGCAGCTTAGCCGGACAGGGGAACTCACCCCTCCACTTT.

The chain combines TRBV5-6 with TRBJ1-6; TRBD1 aligns across 7 bases. Germline CDR1 and CDR2: SGHDT and YYEEEE. This CDR3 has 14 amino acids. The ends lost 3 bases at V and 7 bases at J; junction bases unmatched: 4. The CDR3 protein is CASSWGQQNSPLHF. CDR3 nucleotides: TGTGCCAGCAGCTGGGGACAGCAAAATTCACCCCTCCACTTT. Based on the CDR3 plus reference TRBV5-6 and TRBJ1-6, the full variable domain is DAGVTQSPTHLIKTRGQQVTLRCSPKSGHDTVSWYQQALGQGPQFIFQYYEEEERQRGNFPDRFSGHQFPNYSSELNVNALLLGDSALYLCASSWGQQNSPLHFGNGTRLTVT.

This clone occurred once. The chain has TRBV7-9 and TRBJ1-4, with unresolved D. V was shortened by 8 bases and J by 2 bases, with 12 bases between the two germline ends. This CDR3 is built from 14 residues. In germline, CDR1 is SEHNR, CDR2 FQNEAQ (reference sequence). CDR3 coding DNA: TGTGCCAGCGCCGATCCTGGCACTAATGAAAAACTGTTTTTT. Encoded protein: CASADPGTNEKLFF. Variable domain in full (rest from reference TRBV7-9 and TRBJ1-4): DTGVSQNPRHKITKRGQNVTFRCDPISEHNRLYWYRQTLGQGPEFLTYFQNEAQLEKSRLLSDRFSAERPKGSFSTLEIQRTEQGDSAMYLCASADPGTNEKLFFGSGTQLSVL.

This clone was picked up one time. This chain links TRBV28 with TRBJ2-1; the D is unclear. V lost 2 bases and J 13 bases, leaving 15 bases between the germline ends. CDR3 length equals 13 residues. The germline V gene encodes CDR1 MDHEN and CDR2 SYDVKM. Written as DNA, the CDR3 is TGTGCCAGCAGTTTAAGGAGCACGGCGGAACAGTTCTTC. It encodes CASSLRSTAEQFF.

The chain links TRBV6-5 to TRBJ1-5; tentative D call: TRBD1 (5 bases). Germline V CDR1 and CDR2: MNHEY, SVGAGI. The CDR3 runs to 12 residues. V shed 6 bases and J shed 4 bases, with 7 bases lying between them. CDR3 sequence: CASRTENQPQHF. The CDR3 region has the DNA TGTGCCAGCAGGACAGAAAATCAGCCCCAGCATTTT.

The chain has TRBV6-1 and TRBJ1-6; no firm D call. The CDR3 has 13 residues. V was cut by 4 bases and J by 10 bases, with 11 bases left in between. Germline V gives CDR1 MNHNS, CDR2 SASEGT. This CDR3 reads CASSVQKESPLHF. The CDR3 DNA reads TGTGCCAGCAGTGTTCAGAAGGAGTCACCCCTCCACTTT.

The rearrangement links TRBV4-1 to TRBJ1-5; D gene ambiguous. V lost 1 base, J lost 0 bases, and 7 bases lay in between. The CDR3 runs 15 residues. Germline CDR1 reads MGHRA; CDR2 reads YSYEKL. The CDR3 coding sequence is TGCGCCAGCAGCCAAGTACAGTATAGCAATCAGCCCCAGCATTTT. Translation: CASSQVQYSNQPQHF.